This T cell receptor beta chain originates from a study of blood T cell repertoires in COVID-19. In the study overall: The origin of the acute and convalescent COVID-19 samples was the United States, Italy and Spain. In each case, the material was cDNA or gDNA derived from T cells, B-cell-depleted T cells, or PBMCs.

Per germline, CDR1 MDHEN and CDR2 SYDVKM. With V trimmed by 8 bases and J by 6 bases, 7 bases remained unmatched. The CDR3 consists of 14 residues. Per the original data handling: Amplification of reference gene primers was used by the study to estimate nucleated cell counts. Repertoires were generated with immunoSEQ multiplex PCR, while TCRdb's copy carries only in-frame clones and drops some. That table gives V, J and clone size, and the DNA gave D and trimming. The data hold 120,000 to 150,000 clones, with roughly 87% observed a single time. This clonotype originated in a human donor in a cohort sampled during active COVID-19. What was sequenced was peripheral blood. V gene TRBV28 combines with J gene TRBJ1-6; the match to TRBD1 covers 7 bases. The CDR3 nucleotides are TGTGCCAGCCTCGAGACAGGGACTAATTCACCCCTCCACTTT. Encoded protein: CASLETGTNSPLHF.